This passage covers 32 T cell receptor beta chains from one sample sequenced in a study. TCRdb independently ran MiXCR on the RT-PCR reads; one entry per CDR3 protein. The sample has almost 700,000 distinct CDR3 sequences; over 12% are singletons. Sequencing was performed on memory CD4+ T cells from blood. The receptors here all came from a female donor in good health, serving as a healthy control.

This clonotype came up a few times. One base away lies a much larger clone, so this may be a sequencing read error. The chain uses TRBV20-1 and TRBJ1-5; no reliable D call. This CDR3 region has 12 residues. V dropped 4 bases and J dropped 4 bases, with 8 bases sitting between them. From germline, CDR1 is DFQATT and CDR2 SNEGSKA (reference sequence). The CDR3 DNA reads as TGCAGTGCTATAGGGAGAAATCAGCCCCAGCATTTT. Residues: CSAIGRNQPQHF.

The chain is built from TRBV12-3 or TRBV12-4 and TRBJ1-6, with D possibly matching TRBD1 (5 bases). This CDR3 region has 14 residues. Trimming took 2 bases from V and 10 from J, leaving 12 bases between them. The CDR3 loop is CASSLKAGRSPLHF. CDR3 coding DNA: TGTGCCAGCAGTTTAAAGGCAGGGCGATCACCCCTCCACTTT.

The sample holds many counts of this clonotype. The V and J genes are TRBV4-2 and TRBJ2-1, with TRBD2 matching over 7 bases. Germline V gene sequence: CDR1 LGHNA, CDR2 YNFKEQ. V lost 1 base, J lost 3 bases, and 6 bases stayed unmatched. The CDR3 has 16 residues. The CDR3 DNA reads TGTGCCAGCAGCCAAGGCACTAGCGACGTCTACAATGAGCAGTTCTTC. Translated: CASSQGTSDVYNEQFF.

This clonotype was observed a few times. The chain joins TRBV10-3 to TRBJ2-2, with 7 positions matching TRBD1. The CDR3 length is 15 residues. Per the germline V gene, CDR1 is ENHRY and CDR2 is SYGVKD. V shed 8 bases and J 0 bases; nucleotides not matched to a gene: 6. The CDR3, as DNA: TGTGCCATCGGGGTGACAGGGACGAACACCGGGGAGCTGTTTTTT. Translating it yields CAIGVTGTNTGELFF.

This clonotype was picked up one time. The rearrangement uses TRBV9 and TRBJ2-3, with 8 bases identical to TRBD1. The germline CDR1 and CDR2 sequences are SGDLS and YYNGEE. V was pared by 3 bases and J by 2 bases, with 8 bases of the junction left unmatched. CDR3 length: 16 amino acids. DNA of the CDR3: TGTGCCAGCAGCGCCCAAGGACAGGGCAACACAGATACGCAGTATTTT. Translated: CASSAQGQGNTDTQYF.

The chain couples TRBV5-4 to TRBJ2-5; 9 bases fit TRBD2. This CDR3 comprises 15 residues. The J segment lost 5 bases and the V segment lost 2 bases, leaving 7 bases of the junction unmatched. CDR1 SGHNT and CDR2 YYREEE come from the germline V gene (reference sequence). The CDR3 loop is CASSLAGTSYETQYF. The CDR3 coding sequence is TGTGCCAGCAGCTTAGCCGGGACTAGCTACGAGACCCAGTACTTC.

The chain employs TRBV12-3 or TRBV12-4 and TRBJ2-3, with 7 bases matching TRBD1. The J segment lost 2 bases and the V segment lost 6 bases, leaving 8 bases of the junction unmatched. The CDR3 has 15 residues. The CDR3 DNA reads TGTGCCAGCAGCCCACAGGGGTTATCCACAGATACGCAGTATTTT. As protein: CASSPQGLSTDTQYF.

The gene calls are TRBV2 and TRBJ2-1, with D possibly matching TRBD1 (6 bases). Trimming shortened V by 8 bases and J by 4 bases, and 12 bases separated the two germline ends. The CDR3 spans 13 residues. CDR1 and CDR2 from the germline V gene are SNHLY and FYNNEI. The CDR3 DNA reads TGTGCCAGCGACCCTCAGGGGTACAATGAGCAGTTCTTC. Its protein product is CASDPQGYNEQFF.

This clonotype was picked up a small number of times. The V gene is TRBV5-1, the J gene TRBJ1-2, with D tentatively TRBD1 (5 bases). Germline V lookup: CDR1 SGHRS, CDR2 YFSETQ. This CDR3 contains 14 residues. Trimming took off 3 bases at V and 3 bases at J, with 12 bases between the two ends. The CDR3 spells CASSSEGAHYGYTF. CDR3 nucleotide sequence: TGCGCCAGCAGCTCCGAAGGGGCGCACTATGGCTACACCTTC.

This clonotype showed up just a few times. The rearrangement links TRBV28 to TRBJ1-1; D is possibly TRBD1 (6 bases). The germline V gene has CDR1 MDHEN and CDR2 SYDVKM. V lost 3 bases and J 11 bases, leaving 10 bases between the germline ends. This CDR3 comprises 11 residues. The CDR3 region has the DNA TGTGCCAGCAGTTTTATGGGGGCCGCTTTCTTT. It is translated as CASSFMGAAFF. The variable domain in full, with the rest retrieved from reference TRBV28 and TRBJ1-1, is DVKVTQSSRYLVKRTGEKVFLECVQDMDHENMFWYRQDPGLGLRLIYFSYDVKMKEKGDIPEGYSVSREKKERFSLILESASTNQTSMYLCASSFMGAAFFGQGTRLTVV.

The V call is TRBV7-2, the J call TRBJ1-3; no reliable D call. Trimming pared 1 base from V and 2 bases from J, leaving 9 bases between. The CDR3 contains 15 residues. CDR1 is SGHTA, CDR2 FQGNSA, per germline. The CDR3 protein is CASSLVGLPGNTIYF. For the CDR3, the DNA is TGTGCCAGCAGCTTAGTGGGTCTCCCTGGAAACACCATATATTTT.

This clonotype was picked up many times. CDR3 DNA sequence: TGTGCCAGCAGTTACGGACAGGGAGTAAGCTACGAGCAGTACTTC. Translated: CASSYGQGVSYEQYF. This chain uses TRBV6-5 with TRBJ2-7; TRBD1 agrees at 8 bases. V lost 2 bases to trimming and J lost 3 bases; unmatched junction nucleotides: 6. Germline V gene lookup returns CDR1 MNHEY and CDR2 SVGAGI. This CDR3 is built from 15 residues.

This clonotype came up a few times. The V call is TRBV20-1, the J call TRBJ1-2; D is unresolved. The CDR3 runs 12 residues. Germline V lookup: CDR1 DFQATT, CDR2 SNEGSKA (reference sequence). V was clipped by 5 bases and J by 4 bases, with 11 bases between them. CDR3 nucleotides: TGCAGTGCTGACGACTTTGCCTATGGCTACACCTTC. Translating it yields CSADDFAYGYTF.

This clonotype appeared a few times. V gene TRBV7-2 combines with J gene TRBJ2-2; 7 bases align to TRBD1. The germline gives CDR1 SGHTA, CDR2 FQGNSA. The trim removed 4 bases at V and 2 bases at J, leaving 7 bases unmatched. The CDR3 consists of 16 residues. CDR3 nucleotides: TGTGCCAGCAGCTCCCGACAGGGTGTTAACACCGGGGAGCTGTTTTTT. As protein: CASSSRQGVNTGELFF.

The chain uses TRBV29-1 and TRBJ2-7; 9 bases line up with TRBD1. Germline CDR1 reads SQVTM; CDR2 reads ANQGSEA. V shed 7 bases, J shed 4 bases, and the junction held 8 bases outside the gene matches. The CDR3 runs to 13 residues. The CDR3 DNA follows: TGCAGCGCGGGGGACAGGGAGCTGTACGAGCAGTACTTC. Its translation: CSAGDRELYEQYF.

The rearrangement uses TRBV28 and TRBJ2-7; TRBD2 matches at 8 bases. V shed 2 bases, J shed 2 bases, and the junction held 2 bases outside the gene matches. Germline loops: CDR1 MDHEN, CDR2 SYDVKM. This CDR3 contains 14 residues. The CDR3 bases are TGTGCCAGCAGTTTACCAGCGGGGGCCTACGAGCAGTACTTC. Residues: CASSLPAGAYEQYF.

The rearrangement joins TRBV20-1 to TRBJ2-7, with TRBD1 matching over 8 bases. Germline V gene data show CDR1 as DFQATT and CDR2 as SNEGSKA (reference sequence). The CDR3 has 11 amino acids. Trimming removed 5 bases from V and 5 bases from J; junction bases left unmatched: 2. The CDR3 nucleotides read TGCAGTGCTTGGACAGGGCACGAGCAGTACTTC. This gives the protein CSAWTGHEQYF.

This clonotype occurred a few times. V is TRBV9 and J is TRBJ2-1; D perhaps matches TRBD1 (5 bases). V lost 6 bases and J lost 15, with 34 bases in between. The germline gives CDR1 SGDLS, CDR2 YYNGEE. This CDR3 has 17 amino acids. CDR3 DNA sequence: TGTGCCAGCAAAGCCCCCGTGGGGCGTCGGGTACTATTCGGGCGGTTCTTC. Its translation is CASKAPVGRRVLFGRFF. The entire variable domain, with the rest obtained from reference TRBV9 and TRBJ2-1, is as follows: DSGVTQTPKHLITATGQRVTLRCSPRSGDLSVYWYQQSLDQGLQFLIQYYNGEERAKGNILERFSAQQFPDLHSELNLSSLELGDSALYFCASKAPVGRRVLFGRFFGPGTRLTVL.

This chain joins TRBV6-5 and TRBJ2-7, with 10 positions matching TRBD2. J gave up 6 bases and V 6 bases, and 11 bases lay outside the gene matches. Germline V gene sequence: CDR1 MNHEY, CDR2 SVGAGI. The CDR3 runs 15 residues. The CDR3 spells CASSSRLAGLSEQYF. CDR3 coding DNA: TGTGCCAGCAGCTCTAGACTAGCGGGCCTCAGCGAGCAGTACTTC.

This clonotype was found many times. V usage is TRBV29-1 and J usage is TRBJ2-7; D not certain. CDR3 size: 12 residues. With 7 bases removed from V and 4 bases from J, the gap between germline ends came to 14 bases. Germline V lookup: CDR1 SQVTM, CDR2 ANQGSEA. The CDR3 protein is CSATEPPYEQYF. For the CDR3, the DNA is TGCAGCGCCACTGAGCCCCCTTACGAGCAGTACTTC.

This clonotype was found a few times. The V and J genes are TRBV19 and TRBJ1-1; TRBD1 is a possible D gene (6 bases). V lost 5 bases, J lost 2 bases, and 18 bases lay in between. CDR1 is LNHDA, CDR2 SQIVND, per germline (reference sequence). CDR3 length equals 16 residues. CDR3 DNA sequence: TGTGCCAGTAGTCCGATTCCCGGACAGAAAAACACTGAAGCTTTCTTT. It translates to CASSPIPGQKNTEAFF.

J is TRBJ2-2 and V is TRBV18, with 7 bases lining up with TRBD1. Germline V gene lookup returns CDR1 KGHSH and CDR2 LQKENI. Trimming cost V 1 base and J 4 bases; bases outside gene matches: 9. The CDR3 contains 17 residues. The CDR3 DNA reads TGTGCCAGCTCACCACTCGCCCCATCAGGGGGCACCGGGGAGCTGTTTTTT. This codes for CASSPLAPSGGTGELFF.

The rearrangement links TRBV4-2 to TRBJ1-2, with D possibly TRBD1 on 5 matching bases. Germline V gene sequence: CDR1 LGHNA, CDR2 YNFKEQ. CDR3 length: 14 amino acids. Deletions cut 2 bases from V and 4 bases from J, with 11 bases between. The CDR3 here is CASSQSTGGYGYTF. Written as DNA, the CDR3 is TGTGCCAGCAGCCAAAGCACAGGAGGCTATGGCTACACCTTC.

This clonotype was counted between two and nine times. The rearrangement uses TRBV5-1 and TRBJ2-7; D gene unclear. Germline values: CDR1 SGHRS, CDR2 YFSETQ. The CDR3 length is 14 residues. The ends were cut back, 0 bases at V and 0 bases at J, with 7 bases in the middle. DNA for the CDR3: TGCGCCAGCAGCTTGGAAGCCGCCTCCTACGAGCAGTACTTC. Residues: CASSLEAASYEQYF. The whole variable domain, remainder taken from reference TRBV5-1 and TRBJ2-7, is KAGVTQTPRYLIKTRGQQVTLSCSPISGHRSVSWYQQTPGQGLQFLFEYFSETQRNKGNFPGRFSGRQFSNSRSEMNVSTLELGDSALYLCASSLEAASYEQYFGPGTRLTVT.

This clonotype showed up just a few times. The V and J genes are TRBV7-3 and TRBJ1-2; 7 bases are shared with TRBD1. Looked up from germline, CDR1 is SGHTA and CDR2 is FQGTGA. The CDR3 has 14 residues. V lost 4 bases to trimming and J lost 7 bases; unmatched junction nucleotides: 9. The DNA for the CDR3 is TGTGCCAGCAGCTCCGGACAGGCCTGGGGTGGCTACACCTTC. Protein product: CASSSGQAWGGYTF.

J is TRBJ1-1 and V is TRBV7-2; the D is unclear. The CDR3 extends over 15 amino acids. The V end lost 5 bases, the J end lost 3 bases, and 16 bases lay between the germline ends. Germline-derived CDR1 and CDR2 are SGHTA and FQGNSA. The CDR3 loop is CASSPKAQSYTEAFF. The DNA for the CDR3 is TGTGCCAGCAGCCCTAAAGCCCAGTCGTACACTGAAGCTTTCTTT. Looking up the rest from reference TRBV7-2 and TRBJ1-1 gives the full variable domain: GAGVSQSPSNKVTEKGKDVELRCDPISGHTALYWYRQSLGQGLEFLIYFQGNSAPDKSGLPSDRFSAERTGGSVSTLTIQRTQQEDSAVYLCASSPKAQSYTEAFFGQGTRLTVV.

The chain couples TRBV28 to TRBJ2-7; tentatively, D is TRBD1 (6 bases). The CDR3 length is 16 residues. Per the germline V gene, CDR1 is MDHEN and CDR2 is SYDVKM. Trimming took off 1 base at V and 2 bases at J, with 15 bases between the two ends. The CDR3 sequence is CASSLFIGTNTYEQYF. CDR3 DNA sequence: TGTGCCAGCAGTTTATTCATAGGGACAAACACCTACGAGCAGTACTTC.

The genes are TRBV6-2 or TRBV6-3 and TRBJ2-7, with TRBD2 identical over 7 bases. Germline-derived CDR1 and CDR2 are MNHEY and SVGEGT. V dropped 6 bases and J dropped 5; count of bases not matched to a gene: 16. CDR3 length: 16 amino acids. This chain's CDR3 is CASRPSHFLAAHEQYF. The CDR3 coding sequence is TGTGCCAGCAGGCCCTCTCACTTCCTAGCGGCCCACGAGCAGTACTTC.

This clonotype turned up a few times. The chain has TRBV7-2 and TRBJ2-3, with TRBD2 matching over 11 bases. The CDR3 has 18 residues. Germline lookup yields CDR1 SGHTA and CDR2 FQGNSA. The V and J ends lost 5 bases and 3 bases, in that order; junction bases with no gene match: 13. CDR3 loop: CASSPNSLAGVATDTQYF. Written as DNA, the CDR3 is TGTGCCAGCAGCCCGAACTCACTAGCGGGAGTAGCGACAGATACGCAGTATTTT.

The genes are TRBV12-3 or TRBV12-4 and TRBJ2-7; tentatively, D is TRBD2 (5 bases). Trimming cost V 2 bases and J 4 bases, with 24 bases left between them. The CDR3 consists of 18 residues. The CDR3 DNA is TGTGCCAGCAGTTTATTGACCTTACCGGGATCAGACCTTTACGAGCAGTACTTC. It specifies CASSLLTLPGSDLYEQYF.

There are many counts of this clonotype. V and J are TRBV4-2 and TRBJ2-7; D not certain. The CDR3 is 17 residues long. CDR1 LGHNA and CDR2 YNFKEQ come from the germline V gene. Trimming took 4 bases from V and 0 from J, leaving 19 bases between them. CDR3 sequence (DNA): TGTGCCAGCAGCCGATCCCAAGTAGGCGGTGACTCCTACGAGCAGTACTTC. Translating it yields CASSRSQVGGDSYEQYF.

This clonotype has only one observation. V gene TRBV4-3 combines with J gene TRBJ1-1; D is uncertain. Trimming pared 0 bases from V and 7 bases from J, leaving 15 bases between. Per germline, CDR1 LGHNA and CDR2 YSLEER. This CDR3 region has 15 residues. CDR3 sequence: CASSQDYRPSIEAFF. The CDR3 nucleotides are TGCGCCAGCAGCCAAGATTATAGGCCTTCGATTGAAGCTTTCTTT.